The 18 T cell receptor beta chains given below trace back to one sample, sequenced in a study of metastatic and nonmetastatic thyroid tumors. TCRdb re-analyzed the PCR reads using MiXCR. The top ten clones hold 3.6% of a sample with approximately 13,000 clones, 20% to 25% of them seen once. Prior to thyroid surgery, none of the patients had received any treatment. The sequenced material came from blood. These receptors originate from a female donor with papillary thyroid cancer or a benign thyroid nodule (not recorded which). Some clones in this sample may be carry-over from other donors' samples.

The table lists this clone with a few counts. The V gene is TRBV2, the J gene TRBJ2-5; no firm D call. The CDR3 is made up of 11 amino acids. The germline V gene encodes CDR1 SNHLY and CDR2 FYNNEI. V was trimmed by 8 bases and J by 5 bases, leaving 9 bases between them. The DNA for the CDR3 is TGTGCCAGCCAATCGCAGGAGACCCAGTACTTC. Its protein is CASQSQETQYF.

This clone was counted ten times or more. This chain uses TRBV5-1 with TRBJ2-1; 7 positions match TRBD2. The CDR3 has 14 residues. Germline CDR1 SGHRS, CDR2 YFSETQ. V trimming: 5 bases; J trimming: 13 bases; junction bases outside the gene matches: 15. The CDR3, as DNA: TGCGCCAGCAGTCCTCCAACTAGCGACGGAAAACAGTTCTTC. As protein: CASSPPTSDGKQFF. Together with reference TRBV5-1 and TRBJ2-1, the CDR3 gives the full variable domain: KAGVTQTPRYLIKTRGQQVTLSCSPISGHRSVSWYQQTPGQGLQFLFEYFSETQRNKGNFPGRFSGRQFSNSRSEMNVSTLELGDSALYLCASSPPTSDGKQFFGPGTRLTVL.

The gene calls are TRBV20-1 and TRBJ2-3; 12 bases agree with TRBD2. V lost 3 bases to trimming and J lost 4 bases; unmatched junction nucleotides: 5. The CDR3 is 15 residues long. CDR1 and CDR2 from the germline V gene are DFQATT and SNEGSKA (reference sequence). The chain's CDR3 is CSARMASGGADTQYF. CDR3 coding DNA: TGCAGTGCTAGGATGGCTAGCGGGGGGGCAGATACGCAGTATTTT.

This clone ranks as medium-sized. The V gene is TRBV6-1, the J gene TRBJ2-7; 7 bases line up with TRBD1. CDR1 is MNHNS and CDR2 is SASEGT in the germline V gene. Losses at the gene ends were 4 bases for V and 2 bases for J; bases not matched to a gene: 8. This CDR3 comprises 15 residues. The CDR3 DNA sequence: TGTGCCAGCAGTGGCTCCGACAGGGCCCCCTACGAGCAGTACTTC. Its translation is CASSGSDRAPYEQYF.

This clone showed up many times. V is TRBV11-3 and J is TRBJ1-3, with D tentatively TRBD1 (5 bases). V was pared by 11 bases and J by 0 bases, with 17 bases between. Germline V gene sequence: CDR1 SGHNT, CDR2 YENEEA. The CDR3 is 15 residues long. Written as DNA, the CDR3 is TGTGCCGGTCAGTGGGGGAACCTCTCTGGAAACACCATATATTTT. Translating it yields CAGQWGNLSGNTIYF.

V usage is TRBV5-1 and J usage is TRBJ2-1; the D gene is possibly TRBD2 (5 bases). Trimming cost V 6 bases and J 8 bases, with 18 bases left between them. Germline CDR1 reads SGHRS; CDR2 reads YFSETQ. The CDR3 sequence is 14 residues long. CDR3 coding DNA: TGCGCCAGCATCTTTGCCCAAACTAGGGATGAGCAGTTCTTC. As protein: CASIFAQTRDEQFF.

This chain connects TRBV19 to TRBJ1-2; D unclear. The CDR3 sequence is 13 residues long. V was pared by 9 bases and J by 4 bases, with 15 bases between. Per the germline V gene, CDR1 is LNHDA and CDR2 is SQIVND (reference sequence). In DNA, the CDR3 is TGTGCCAGCTCGTTGGGCCCGCCCTATGGCTACACCTTC. This codes for CASSLGPPYGYTF.

The chain joins TRBV5-1 to TRBJ2-7; no firm D call. The CDR3 covers 10 residues. The germline V gene encodes CDR1 SGHRS and CDR2 YFSETQ. Trimming shortened V by 4 bases and J by 2 bases, and 1 base separated the two germline ends. This CDR3 reads CASSTYEQYF. The CDR3 DNA reads TGCGCCAGCAGCACCTACGAGCAGTACTTC.

The chain has TRBV4-1 and TRBJ2-7; 7 nucleotides line up with TRBD1. Germline assignment: CDR1 MGHRA and CDR2 YSYEKL. The CDR3 length is 16 residues. Trimming took 0 bases from V and 0 from J; bases not matched to a gene: 5. The chain's CDR3 is CASSQDSAGGSYEQYF. Here the CDR3 DNA reads TGCGCCAGCAGCCAAGATTCGGCAGGGGGCTCCTACGAGCAGTACTTC.

This clone was seen many times. The chain combines TRBV19 with TRBJ2-1; TRBD1 matches 10 bases. In germline, CDR1 is LNHDA, CDR2 SQIVND (reference sequence). V lost 5 bases to trimming and J lost 4 bases; unmatched junction nucleotides: 5. This CDR3 has 15 residues. The CDR3, as DNA: TGTGCCAGTAGTCCGACAGGGGGCTCGTACAATGAGCAGTTCTTC. Protein sequence: CASSPTGGSYNEQFF.

In its sample, this clone ranks as medium-sized. This chain uses TRBV2 with TRBJ1-5; possible D gene TRBD1, 6 bases. The germline V gene encodes CDR1 SNHLY and CDR2 FYNNEI. This CDR3 comprises 15 residues. Trimming shortened V by 6 bases and J by 3 bases, and 15 bases separated the two germline ends. For the CDR3, the DNA is TGTGCCAGCAGCCGCGTCGGACAGCACAATCAGCCCCAGCATTTT. This codes for CASSRVGQHNQPQHF.

This clone appeared many times. This chain links TRBV7-8 with TRBJ1-4; no reliable D call. The CDR3 is 14 residues long. CDR1 and CDR2 (germline): SGHVS, FQNEAQ. V was shortened by 1 base and J by 6 bases, with 9 bases between the two germline ends. The CDR3 nucleotides are TGTGCCAGCAGCTTAGGAAGTCAGGATGAAAAACTGTTTTTT. Amino acids: CASSLGSQDEKLFF.

This clone was detected ten times or more. The CDR3 DNA reads TGTGCCAGCAACTGGCTTAGGGGGGGGAGACAAGAGACCCAGTACTTC. Its protein is CASNWLRGGRQETQYF. The V gene is TRBV3-1, the J gene TRBJ2-5; D might be TRBD2 (7 bases). Germline assignment: CDR1 LGHDT and CDR2 YNNKEL (reference sequence). Between the trimmed V and J ends, which lost 7 bases and 2 bases, there was a span of 20 bases. CDR3 size: 16 residues.

This clone was detected ten times or more. The gene calls are TRBV19 and TRBJ1-1, with 7 bases lining up with TRBD1. Germline CDR1 is LNHDA and CDR2 is SQIVND (reference sequence). The CDR3 runs 16 residues. The junction had 9 bases not matched to a gene; V was cut back by 5 bases and J by 0 bases. The CDR3 nucleotides read TGTGCCAGTAGTGCCCCAGGGGGGAAGATGAACACTGAAGCTTTCTTT. This sequence encodes CASSAPGGKMNTEAFF.

J is TRBJ1-2 and V is TRBV18; no firm D call. Trimming cost V 0 bases and J 8 bases, with 16 bases left between them. The CDR3 covers 15 residues. The germline gives CDR1 KGHSH, CDR2 LQKENI. CDR3 amino acids: CASSPPTRRSGGYTF. CDR3 bases: TGTGCCAGCTCACCACCGACGCGGAGGTCTGGCGGCTACACCTTC.

Sample share makes this clone medium-sized. The genes are TRBV6-1 and TRBJ2-1; D perhaps matches TRBD1 (6 bases). Germline loops: CDR1 MNHNS, CDR2 SASEGT. The CDR3 consists of 17 residues. The V and J ends lost 4 bases and 1 base respectively, with 17 bases between them. The CDR3 DNA reads as TGTGCCAGCAGTGCCAATCAGGGGCGCCCATCCTACAATGAGCAGTTCTTC. Translating gives CASSANQGRPSYNEQFF.

V usage is TRBV5-1 and J usage is TRBJ2-3, with TRBD2 matching over 8 bases. V lost 3 bases, J lost 6 bases, and 9 bases stayed unmatched. Germline V gene lookup returns CDR1 SGHRS and CDR2 YFSETQ. There are 15 residues in the CDR3. DNA of the CDR3: TGCGCCAGCAGCTCGGGGACCGGGAGGGATGATACGCAGTATTTT. This codes for CASSSGTGRDDTQYF.

At least ten counts were recorded for this clone. The CDR3: CASSLVFGDPSGNTIYF. CDR3 bases: TGTGCCAGCAGCTTGGTTTTCGGGGACCCCTCTGGAAACACCATATATTTT. This chain links TRBV5-4 with TRBJ1-3; possibly TRBD1 for D (5 bases). Deletions cut 0 bases from V and 0 bases from J, with 13 bases between. CDR1 SGHNT and CDR2 YYREEE come from the germline V gene (reference sequence). There are 17 residues in the CDR3. Combining the CDR3 with reference TRBV5-4 and TRBJ1-3 gives the whole variable domain ETGVTQSPTHLIKTRGQQVTLRCSSQSGHNTVSWYQQALGQGPQFIFQYYREEENGRGNFPPRFSGLQFPNYSSELNVNALELDDSALYLCASSLVFGDPSGNTIYFGEGSWLTVV.